This TCR beta chain originates from a study of shared clonotypes between healthy human individuals. With 4 bases removed from V and 5 bases from J, the gap between germline ends came to 11 bases. This CDR3 region has 13 residues. Germline CDR1 and CDR2: MNHNS and SASEGT. Libraries were prepared by immunoSEQ multiplex PCR; TCRdb keeps only in-frame clonotypes and omits some of them. The data hold about 2 million clones, with roughly 95% observed a single time. The genes are TRBV6-1 and TRBJ1-2; D possibly corresponds to TRBD1 (6 bases). The sequence derives from a man aged 18 to 29 in good health. The sample was naive CD4+ T cells sorted from blood. Subset specified: CD45RA+ positively selected. The DNA for the CDR3 is TGTGCCAGCAGTGGGCAGGGGCGGTATGGCTACACCTTC. It is translated as CASSGQGRYGYTF.